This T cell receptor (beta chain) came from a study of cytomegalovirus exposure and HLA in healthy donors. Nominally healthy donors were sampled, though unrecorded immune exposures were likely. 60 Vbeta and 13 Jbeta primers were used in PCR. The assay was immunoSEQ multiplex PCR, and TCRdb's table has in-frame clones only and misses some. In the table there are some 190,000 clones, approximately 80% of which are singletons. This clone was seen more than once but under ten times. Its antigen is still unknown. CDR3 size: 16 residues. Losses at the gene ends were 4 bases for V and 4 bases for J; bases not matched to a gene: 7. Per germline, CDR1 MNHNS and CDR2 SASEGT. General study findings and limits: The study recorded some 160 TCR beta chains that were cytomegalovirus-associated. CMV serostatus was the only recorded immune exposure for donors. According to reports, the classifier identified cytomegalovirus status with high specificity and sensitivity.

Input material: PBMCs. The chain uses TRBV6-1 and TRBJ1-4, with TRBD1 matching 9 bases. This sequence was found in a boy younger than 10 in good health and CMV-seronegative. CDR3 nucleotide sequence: TGTGCCAGCAGTGTCCAGGGGACAGGGCTTAATGAAAAACTGTTTTTT. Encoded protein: CASSVQGTGLNEKLFF.